These T cell receptor beta chains were read from a single sample in a study of blood T cell repertoires in COVID-19. Profiled with immunoSEQ multiplex PCR; TCRdb holds only in-frame clones, not every one. The repertoire holds over 400,000 clones, with 85% to 90% as singletons. Sequencing was performed on peripheral blood. The receptors were sampled from a woman aged 50 to 65 with COVID-19, enrolled during active disease. CDR3s include the opening cysteine and the closing phenylalanine or tryptophan. D genes are given only for firm matches. Clone size is stated in some rows and not others, as once, few, many or a class when expanded.

TRBV19,TRBD1,TRBJ1-4,NA,CASEIRGLGKLFF,TGTGCCAGTGAGATCAGGGGGCTAGGAAAACTGTTTTTT
TRBV5-1,NA,TRBJ1-2,NA,CASSLDGTPASYTF,TGCGCCAGCAGCTTGGACGGGACACCGGCCAGCTACACCTTC
TRBV6-5,NA,TRBJ2-7,NA,CASSYSIGSYEQYF,TGTGCCAGCAGTTACTCGATCGGCTCCTACGAGCAGTACTTC
TRBV5-1,NA,TRBJ2-1,NA,CASSLGLPNEQFF,TGCGCCAGCAGCTTGGGACTACCCAATGAGCAGTTCTTC
TRBV3-1/TRBV3-2,TRBD1,TRBJ2-2,NA,CASSPRDRGTGELFF,TGTGCCAGCAGCCCACGGGACAGGGGCACCGGGGAGCTGTTTTTT
TRBV11-1,TRBD2,TRBJ2-1,NA,CASSDSRGGVSNEQFF,TGTGCCAGCAGCGACTCCCGGGGGGGCGTTTCTAATGAGCAGTTCTTC
TRBV5-3,NA,TRBJ1-2,NA,CARSLAGAMMDYGYTF,TGTGCCAGAAGCTTGGCTGGAGCCATGATGGACTATGGCTACACCTTC
TRBV9,NA,TRBJ1-1,NA,CASSGPMNTEAFF,TGTGCCAGCAGCGGTCCTATGAACACTGAAGCTTTCTTT
TRBV5-4,NA,TRBJ2-3,NA,CASSLDKSDTQYF,TGTGCCAGCAGCTTGGACAAGTCAGATACGCAGTATTTT
TRBV4-2,TRBD2,TRBJ2-7,NA,CASSQDVERGRYEQYF,TGTGCCAGCAGCCAAGATGTCGAGCGGGGAAGGTACGAGCAGTACTTC
TRBV21-1,NA,TRBJ1-2,NA,CASTENSGGGAYTF,TGTGCCAGCACCGAAAATAGTGGAGGGGGCGCCTACACCTTC
TRBV6-5,TRBD1,TRBJ1-2,NA,CASSYLAQGGGYTF,TGTGCCAGCAGTTACCTGGCACAGGGGGGTGGCTACACCTTC
TRBV4-1,TRBD1,TRBJ1-1,NA,CASSQDRNRGNTEAFF,TGCGCCAGCAGCCAAGATCGCAACAGGGGGAACACTGAAGCTTTCTTT
TRBV29-1,TRBD2,TRBJ2-1,NA,CSVEDLSGNNEQFF,TGCAGCGTTGAAGATCTAAGCGGGAACAATGAGCAGTTCTTC
TRBV19,NA,TRBJ1-1,few,CASKQGFTEAFF,TGTGCCAGTAAACAGGGTTTCACTGAAGCTTTCTTT
TRBV5-6,TRBD2,TRBJ2-7,NA,CASSPYGTREQYF,TGTGCCAGCAGCCCTTACGGGACTAGAGAGCAGTACTTC
TRBV5-5,TRBD2,TRBJ2-7,NA,CASSQGLSYEQYF,TGTGCCAGCAGCCAGGGACTATCCTACGAGCAGTACTTC
TRBV9,TRBD2,TRBJ2-1,NA,CASSVAGAGGYNEQFF,TGTGCCAGCAGCGTAGCAGGAGCGGGGGGTTACAATGAGCAGTTCTTC
TRBV6-2/TRBV6-3,NA,TRBJ2-7,NA,CASSYPAYEQYF,TGTGCCAGCAGTTACCCGGCCTACGAGCAGTACTTC
TRBV11-2,TRBD2,TRBJ2-5,NA,CASSLLSGRGETQYF,TGTGCCAGCAGCTTATTATCAGGGAGGGGAGAGACCCAGTACTTC
TRBV3-1/TRBV3-2,NA,TRBJ2-7,few,CASSQGLYEQYF,TGTGCCAGCAGCCAGGGACTTTACGAGCAGTACTTC
TRBV28,TRBD1,TRBJ1-2,once,CASSTGQGDYGYTF,TGTGCCAGCAGTACGGGACAGGGGGACTATGGCTACACCTTC
TRBV12-3/TRBV12-4,NA,TRBJ1-2,NA,CASTPYRRGGYTF,TGTGCCAGCACCCCTTACCGGAGAGGCGGCTACACCTTC
TRBV27,TRBD1,TRBJ1-6,NA,CASSLEGQGSSPLHF,TGTGCCAGCAGTTTAGAAGGACAGGGCAGCTCACCCCTCCACTTT
TRBV10-3,TRBD1,TRBJ1-1,NA,CAISGGQGRAFF,TGTGCCATCAGTGGGGGACAGGGGAGAGCTTTCTTT
TRBV27,TRBD1,TRBJ1-4,NA,CASSWDRGRKLFF,TGTGCCAGCAGTTGGGACAGGGGGCGAAAACTGTTTTTT
TRBV5-5,TRBD1,TRBJ2-3,NA,CASSSGQGADTQYF,TGTGCCAGCAGCTCGGGACAGGGCGCAGATACGCAGTATTTT
TRBV25-1,TRBD1,TRBJ1-2,NA,CASSELWTGVTYGYTF,TGTGCCAGCAGTGAATTATGGACAGGGGTTACTTATGGCTACACCTTC
TRBV6-6,TRBD1,TRBJ1-1,NA,CASSLRGRGRTNTEAFF,TGTGCCAGCAGTCTGAGAGGCAGGGGGCGAACGAACACTGAAGCTTTCTTT
TRBV9,TRBD1,TRBJ1-4,NA,CASSVADRGMLFF,TGTGCCAGCAGCGTAGCGGACAGGGGGATGCTGTTTTTT
TRBV11-2,TRBD1,TRBJ2-7,NA,CASSFSGTASYEQYF,TGTGCCAGCAGCTTTTCCGGGACAGCATCCTACGAGCAGTACTTC
TRBV18,TRBD1,TRBJ2-2,few,CASAGTVNTGELFF,TGTGCCAGCGCCGGGACAGTTAACACCGGGGAGCTGTTTTTT
TRBV21-1,NA,TRBJ2-1,NA,CASSKSLRQVYNEQFF,TGTGCCAGCAGCAAAAGTTTGAGACAGGTCTACAATGAGCAGTTCTTC
TRBV7-9,NA,TRBJ1-1,NA,CASSSREQGGYTEAFF,TGTGCCAGCTCCTCGAGAGAACAGGGAGGGTACACTGAAGCTTTCTTT
TRBV6-5,NA,TRBJ1-3,NA,CASSYSPRGAGNTIYF,TGTGCCAGCAGTTACTCGCCCCGAGGAGCTGGAAACACCATATATTTT
TRBV30,NA,TRBJ2-2,NA,CARRGSLAGELFF,TGTGCCCGACGGGGTAGCCTTGCCGGGGAGCTGTTTTTT
TRBV7-9,NA,TRBJ2-1,NA,CASSLRGGRDYNYNEQFF,TGTGCCAGCAGCTTACGGGGAGGACGCGACTACAACTACAATGAGCAGTTCTTC
TRBV5-1,NA,TRBJ1-1,once,CASSLEVGHTEAFF,TGCGCCAGCAGCTTGGAGGTGGGGCACACTGAAGCTTTCTTT
TRBV9,TRBD2,TRBJ2-7,NA,CASSERDGEFYEQYF,TGTGCCAGCAGCGAGCGGGACGGCGAATTCTACGAGCAGTACTTC
TRBV14,TRBD1,TRBJ2-3,once,CASSPQGAATDTQYF,TGTGCCAGCAGCCCGCAGGGGGCGGCCACAGATACGCAGTATTTT
TRBV9,NA,TRBJ1-2,once,CASSAAKKGWDGYTF,TGTGCCAGCAGCGCCGCCAAGAAGGGGTGGGATGGCTACACCTTC
TRBV5-4,NA,TRBJ1-2,NA,CASSSYRANYGYTF,TGTGCCAGCAGCTCCTACAGGGCTAACTATGGCTACACCTTC
TRBV5-1,NA,TRBJ1-1,NA,CASSPDARASTEAFF,TGCGCCAGCAGCCCTGATGCGCGGGCTAGCACTGAAGCTTTCTTT
TRBV19,NA,TRBJ2-2,few,CASSRRHTGELFF,TGTGCCAGTAGTCGGCGGCACACCGGGGAGCTGTTTTTT
TRBV30,TRBD2,TRBJ2-1,NA,CAWSVITSGSDEQFF,TGTGCCTGGAGTGTAATCACTAGCGGGTCGGATGAGCAGTTCTTC
TRBV2,NA,TRBJ2-3,NA,CASSYARLYTQYF,TGTGCCAGCAGTTACGCTAGGCTGTATACGCAGTATTTT
TRBV6-1,TRBD1,TRBJ1-2,NA,CASSEAEWTGYGYTF,TGTGCCAGCAGTGAAGCAGAGTGGACAGGCTATGGCTACACCTTC
TRBV9,TRBD1,TRBJ1-2,NA,CASSVSRDRDEGYTF,TGTGCCAGCAGCGTGTCCCGGGACAGGGACGAGGGCTACACCTTC
TRBV5-6,NA,TRBJ2-7,NA,CASSLAQVISYEQYF,TGTGCCAGCAGCTTAGCCCAGGTAATCTCCTACGAGCAGTACTTC
TRBV28,TRBD1,TRBJ1-4,NA,CASSSVTGMGEKLFF,TGTGCCAGCAGTTCGGTGACAGGGATGGGTGAAAAACTGTTTTTT